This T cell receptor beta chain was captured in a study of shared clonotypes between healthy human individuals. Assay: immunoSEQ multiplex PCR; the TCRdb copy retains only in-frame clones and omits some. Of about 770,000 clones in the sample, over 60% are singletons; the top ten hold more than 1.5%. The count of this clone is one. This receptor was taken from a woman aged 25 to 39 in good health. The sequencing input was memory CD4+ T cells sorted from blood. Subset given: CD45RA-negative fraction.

The CDR3 sequence: CASSQDGRLGANVLTF. The CDR3 coding sequence is TGTGCCAGCAGCCAGGACGGAAGGTTAGGGGCCAACGTCCTGACTTTC. This sequence joins TRBV14 and TRBJ2-6; D gene uncertain. The germline V gene encodes CDR1 SGHDN and CDR2 FVKESK. Trimming took 3 bases from V and 4 from J, leaving 13 bases between them. The CDR3 is 16 residues long. The whole variable domain, remainder taken from reference TRBV14 and TRBJ2-6, is EAGVTQFPSHSVIEKGQTVTLRCDPISGHDNLYWYRRVMGKEIKFLLHFVKESKQDESGMPNNRFLAERTGGTYSTLKVQPAELEDSGVYFCASSQDGRLGANVLTFGAGSRLTVL.